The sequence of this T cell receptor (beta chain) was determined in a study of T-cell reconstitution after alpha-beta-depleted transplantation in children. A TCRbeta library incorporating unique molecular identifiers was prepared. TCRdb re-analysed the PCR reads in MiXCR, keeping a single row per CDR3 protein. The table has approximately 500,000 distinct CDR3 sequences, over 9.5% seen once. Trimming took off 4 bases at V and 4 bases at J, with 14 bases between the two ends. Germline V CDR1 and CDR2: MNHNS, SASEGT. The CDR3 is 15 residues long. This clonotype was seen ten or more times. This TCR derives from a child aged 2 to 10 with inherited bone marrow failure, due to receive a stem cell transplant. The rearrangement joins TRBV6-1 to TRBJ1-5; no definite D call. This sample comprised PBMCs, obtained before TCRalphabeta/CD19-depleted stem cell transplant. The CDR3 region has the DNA TGTGCCAGCAGTGTGTCGGAGCGGCAGAATCAGCCCCAGCATTTT. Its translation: CASSVSERQNQPQHF.